Following are 23 T cell receptor beta chains from one sample sequenced in a study of CD8 T cells in ankylosing spondylitis. A single record per CDR3 protein comes from TCRdb applying MiXCR to the 5' RACE reads. The sample has 29,000 or so distinct CDR3 sequences, 5.3% seen once. The sample taken for sequencing was blood, either unsorted or a sorted T cell fraction (not recorded which). Receptors were obtained from a female donor with ankylosing spondylitis or in good health (not recorded which).

This clonotype was observed at least ten times. The rearrangement uses TRBV9 and TRBJ2-3; D may correspond to TRBD1 or TRBD2 (5 bases each). There are 16 residues in the CDR3. V lost 4 bases and J 1 base, leaving 16 bases between the germline ends. Germline CDR1 and CDR2: SGDLS and YYNGEE. This CDR3 is CASSIGRVGGTDTQYF. As DNA, the CDR3 is TGTGCCAGCAGCATCGGACGGGTGGGGGGCACAGATACGCAGTATTTT. Full variable domain (outside the CDR3, taken from reference TRBV9 and TRBJ2-3): DSGVTQTPKHLITATGQRVTLRCSPRSGDLSVYWYQQSLDQGLQFLIQYYNGEERAKGNILERFSAQQFPDLHSELNLSSLELGDSALYFCASSIGRVGGTDTQYFGPGTRLTVL.

This clonotype was seen many times. The chain couples TRBV9 to TRBJ2-1; TRBD2 matches at 8 bases. With 3 bases clipped from V and 10 bases from J, the junction kept 9 bases outside the gene matches. Germline V lookup: CDR1 SGDLS, CDR2 YYNGEE. The CDR3 runs to 14 residues. CDR3 region: CASSGVAGSWEQFF. In DNA, the CDR3 is TGTGCCAGCAGCGGGGTAGCGGGGAGCTGGGAGCAGTTCTTC.

This clonotype has at least ten counts. The DNA for the CDR3 is TGTGCCAGCAGCGTGGAGGACTACAATGAGCAGTTCTTC. Translating it yields CASSVEDYNEQFF. This chain uses TRBV9 with TRBJ2-1; possible D gene TRBD2, 5 bases. This CDR3 spans 13 amino acids. V was cut by 2 bases and J by 3 bases, with 6 bases left in between. CDR1 and CDR2 from the germline V gene are SGDLS and YYNGEE.

V gene TRBV9 combines with J gene TRBJ2-5; either TRBD1 or TRBD2 may supply D (5 bases each). CDR1 and CDR2 (germline): SGDLS, YYNGEE. V lost 0 bases and J 5 bases, leaving 17 bases between the germline ends. This CDR3 region has 16 residues. The CDR3 DNA sequence: TGTGCCAGCAGCGTAGAAGGGAGCAGGGTAGATGAGACCCAGTACTTC. Its protein product is CASSVEGSRVDETQYF.

This clonotype was observed many times. The chain has TRBV9 and TRBJ1-6; a weak D match, TRBD1 (6 bases). The CDR3 is made up of 15 amino acids. The germline V gene encodes CDR1 SGDLS and CDR2 YYNGEE. The V end lost 2 bases, the J end lost 4 bases, and 10 bases lay between the germline ends. CDR3 coding DNA: TGTGCCAGCAGCGTTCGGGACACGTATAATTCACCCCTCCACTTT. Translated: CASSVRDTYNSPLHF.

This clonotype was found many times. The chain links TRBV9 to TRBJ1-6, with 8 bases that match TRBD1. CDR1 and CDR2 (germline): SGDLS, YYNGEE. J gave up 8 bases and V 3 bases, and 4 bases lay outside the gene matches. This CDR3 has 14 amino acids. CDR3 in DNA: TGTGCCAGCAGCGGGACAGGGATCCATTCACCCCTCCACTTT. The encoded protein is CASSGTGIHSPLHF.

V and J are TRBV9 and TRBJ2-1; D remains unclear. The CDR3 runs to 13 residues. In germline, CDR1 is SGDLS, CDR2 YYNGEE. Between the trimmed V and J ends, which lost 0 bases and 6 bases, there was a span of 7 bases. In DNA form, the CDR3 reads TGTGCCAGCAGCGTAGATCCCACCAATGAGCAGTTCTTC. Encoded protein: CASSVDPTNEQFF. Using reference TRBV9 and TRBJ2-1 for the parts outside the CDR3, the full variable domain is DSGVTQTPKHLITATGQRVTLRCSPRSGDLSVYWYQQSLDQGLQFLIQYYNGEERAKGNILERFSAQQFPDLHSELNLSSLELGDSALYFCASSVDPTNEQFFGPGTRLTVL.

Ten or more counts support this clonotype. The chain carries TRBV9 and TRBJ1-1; D perhaps matches TRBD1 (5 bases). The CDR3 consists of 15 residues. V lost 0 bases, J lost 0 bases, and 9 bases lay in between. Per germline, CDR1 SGDLS and CDR2 YYNGEE. CDR3 nucleotides: TGTGCCAGCAGCGTAGACGGGGGGGTGAACACTGAAGCTTTCTTT. Its protein is CASSVDGGVNTEAFF.

Only a few counts were recorded for this clonotype. V is TRBV24-1 and J is TRBJ2-7, with a weak D call TRBD1 (6 bases). In germline, CDR1 is KGHDR, CDR2 SFDVKD. The ends were cut back, 9 bases at V and 2 bases at J, with 13 bases in the middle. This CDR3 has 13 residues. The CDR3 loop reads CATGYDRPYEQYF. CDR3 nucleotide sequence: TGTGCCACCGGTTACGACAGGCCCTACGAGCAGTACTTC.

By share, this clonotype counts as medium-sized (0.01 to 0.1%). The chain is built from TRBV9 and TRBJ2-2; D ambiguous. Trimming took off 4 bases at V and 0 bases at J, with 7 bases between the two ends. Per the germline V gene, CDR1 is SGDLS and CDR2 is YYNGEE. The CDR3 sequence is 14 residues long. CDR3 DNA sequence: TGTGCCAGCAGCACCCGAACGAACACCGGGGAGCTGTTTTTT. Translated: CASSTRTNTGELFF.

This clonotype showed up just a few times. The chain is built from TRBV9 and TRBJ2-3; TRBD2 aligns across 13 bases. After removal of 2 bases from V and 0 bases from J, the junction contained 12 bases not matched to a gene. CDR3 length equals 20 residues. Per the germline V gene, CDR1 is SGDLS and CDR2 is YYNGEE. CDR3 coding DNA: TGTGCCAGCAGCGTGGGTCGTTGGACTAGCGGGGGATCTAGCACAGATACGCAGTATTTT. This gives the protein CASSVGRWTSGGSSTDTQYF.

This clonotype was observed at least ten times. The V call is TRBV9, the J call TRBJ2-5, with D unresolved. Trimming pared 4 bases from V and 7 bases from J, leaving 17 bases between. There are 14 residues in the CDR3. Germline-derived CDR1 and CDR2 are SGDLS and YYNGEE. The DNA of the CDR3 is TGTGCCAGCAGCCCCGACCAACGGTCGACGACCCAGTACTTC. Its translation is CASSPDQRSTTQYF.

This clonotype is medium-sized within its sample. The chain recombines TRBV9 with TRBJ1-2; possibly TRBD1 for D (6 bases). V was cut by 3 bases and J by 7 bases, with 13 bases left in between. CDR1 is SGDLS and CDR2 is YYNGEE in the germline V gene. The CDR3 extends over 13 amino acids. CDR3 DNA: TGTGCCAGCAGCGGCCACAGGGAGGGTGGCTACACCTTC. Translating it yields CASSGHREGGYTF.

On this clonotype: An end of the junction differs from the germline gene, which may be a read error. This chain joins TRBV9 and TRBJ2-2, with D possibly called TRBD1 or TRBD2 (5 bases each). CDR1 SGDLS and CDR2 YYNGEE come from the germline V gene. This CDR3 contains 14 residues. The CDR3, as DNA: TGTGCCATCAGCGTAGTCCCGGACACCGGGGAGCTGATTTTT. It yields the protein CAISVVPDTGELIF.

The table lists this clonotype with many counts. V usage is TRBV9 and J usage is TRBJ2-3; 7 positions agree with TRBD2. V lost 0 bases to trimming and J lost 3 bases; unmatched junction nucleotides: 7. Germline lookup yields CDR1 SGDLS and CDR2 YYNGEE. The CDR3 loop spans 16 amino acids. The CDR3 nucleotides are TGTGCCAGCAGCGTAGTGACTAGCCGGGGAACAGATACGCAGTATTTT. Translated, it gives CASSVVTSRGTDTQYF.

This clonotype turned up a few times. This chain joins TRBV9 and TRBJ2-2, with 8 bases aligning to TRBD1. This CDR3 is 16 amino acids long. Losses at the gene ends were 0 bases for V and 6 bases for J; bases not matched to a gene: 7. Germline V gene lookup returns CDR1 SGDLS and CDR2 YYNGEE. Written as DNA, the CDR3 is TGTGCCAGCAGCGTAGGTCCAGGGGGCGTATCCGGGGAGCTGTTTTTT. Encoded protein: CASSVGPGGVSGELFF.

This clonotype was observed many times. The gene calls are TRBV23-1 and TRBJ1-2; D is undetermined. TRBV23-1 is given ORF status, its function remaining uncertain. The V end lost 1 base, the J end lost 2 bases, and 11 bases lay between the germline ends. The length of the CDR3 is 15 residues. The CDR3 region is CASSQFPTVNYGYTF. In DNA form, the CDR3 reads TGCGCCAGCAGTCAATTCCCGACCGTAAACTATGGCTACACCTTC.

This clonotype was counted ten times or more. The chain recombines TRBV9 with TRBJ1-1; D is uncertain. V lost 0 bases and J lost 6, with 15 bases in between. Per the germline V gene, CDR1 is SGDLS and CDR2 is YYNGEE. This CDR3 comprises 15 residues. This CDR3 is CASSVAAGSGAEAFF. The CDR3 nucleotides are TGTGCCAGCAGCGTAGCTGCGGGATCTGGGGCTGAAGCTTTCTTT.

The chain employs TRBV9 and TRBJ2-3; D call uncertain. V was shortened by 0 bases and J by 1 base, with 12 bases between the two germline ends. The germline V gene encodes CDR1 SGDLS and CDR2 YYNGEE. The length of the CDR3 is 16 residues. The CDR3 DNA reads as TGTGCCAGCAGCGTAGTTCCCGGATTTGGCACAGATACGCAGTATTTT. Protein: CASSVVPGFGTDTQYF.

This clonotype was recorded at least ten times. V is TRBV9 and J is TRBJ2-5; D is undetermined. The germline CDR1 and CDR2 sequences are SGDLS and YYNGEE. The CDR3 consists of 14 residues. V gave up 0 bases and J gave up 2 bases, with 8 bases separating them. This CDR3 reads CASSVAAVQETQYF. The CDR3 DNA reads as TGTGCCAGCAGCGTAGCGGCCGTACAAGAGACCCAGTACTTC.

This clonotype has at least ten counts. V and J are TRBV9 and TRBJ2-5; maybe TRBD1 (6 bases). CDR3 length equals 16 residues. Germline values: CDR1 SGDLS, CDR2 YYNGEE. V lost 4 bases and J 2 bases, leaving 18 bases between the germline ends. The CDR3 DNA follows: TGTGCCAGCAGCCCATCCAGGGGTGCGGGTCAAGAGACCCAGTACTTC. This encodes CASSPSRGAGQETQYF. The variable domain in full, completed from reference TRBV9 and TRBJ2-5, reads DSGVTQTPKHLITATGQRVTLRCSPRSGDLSVYWYQQSLDQGLQFLIQYYNGEERAKGNILERFSAQQFPDLHSELNLSSLELGDSALYFCASSPSRGAGQETQYFGPGTRLLVL.

The V call is TRBV9, the J call TRBJ1-2, with D uncertain. The germline CDR1 and CDR2 sequences are SGDLS and YYNGEE. This CDR3 spans 12 amino acids. V lost 0 bases to trimming and J lost 7 bases, with 7 bases between them. CDR3 nucleotide sequence: TGTGCCAGCAGCGTAGACCAGTTTGGCTACACCTTC. Protein: CASSVDQFGYTF.

This clonotype was observed many times. The chain uses TRBV21-1 and TRBJ2-3; TRBD2 is taken as the D call from the table, unchecked against the DNA. TRBV21-1 is classified as a pseudogene. This CDR3 has 17 residues. CDR3: CASSKASSGGSTDTQYF. CDR3 sequence (DNA): TGTGCCAGCAGCAAAGCGTCTAGCGGGGGGAGCACAGATACGCAGTATTTT.